A selection of T cell receptor beta chains follows, all from one sample in a study of blood T cell repertoires in COVID-19. The table came from immunoSEQ multiplex PCR; TCRdb's copy has only in-frame clones and leaves some out. The table lists about 300,000 clones, 75% to 95% of them singletons. The sequenced sample was PBMCs or T cells enriched from blood (not recorded which). The receptor source for this set is a woman aged 25 to 39 who had recovered from COVID-19. CDR3s include the opening cysteine and the closing phenylalanine or tryptophan. The order of the fields is J gene, CDR3 length, clone size, D gene, V gene, CDR3 DNA, CDR3 protein. The D gene is left open where the match is weak. The listing skips clone size in some rows; elsewhere it reads once, few, many or a size class.

>TRBJ2-2|18|.|TRBD1|TRBV24-1
TGTGCCACCAGTGGTTCTTGGACAGGGCCCTGGGAAGCCGGGGAGCTGTTTTTT
CATSGSWTGPWEAGELFF
>TRBJ2-7|15|.|TRBD2|TRBV6-5
TGTGCCAGCAGTTCTCTAGCGGGCGGCTCCTACGAGCAGTACTTC
CASSSLAGGSYEQYF
>TRBJ2-2|18|.|.|TRBV7-8
TGTGCCAGCAGACAAAGTGGTGAGAGGGTTCGGAACACCGGGGAGCTGTTTTTT
CASRQSGERVRNTGELFF
>TRBJ1-5|15|once|.|TRBV28
TGTGCCAGCAGTGGAACAGGGCCAACAGGTCAGCCCCAGCATTTT
CASSGTGPTGQPQHF
>TRBJ1-1|15|few|.|TRBV19
TGTGCCAGTAGTATAGAAGTGGGGCGAAGGACTGAAGCTTTCTTT
CASSIEVGRRTEAFF
>TRBJ2-2|12|once|TRBD1|TRBV29-1
TGCAGCGGGGAACAGGGGACCGGGGAGCTGTTTTTT
CSGEQGTGELFF
>TRBJ2-5|18|.|.|TRBV3-1/TRBV3-2
TGTGCCAGCAGCCGTAGTAGCGGGATGATTCCAGGGGGGGAGACCCAGTACTTC
CASSRSSGMIPGGETQYF
>TRBJ2-3|16|.|TRBD2|TRBV28
TGTGCCAGCAGTCTCTGGACTAGCGGCGGCACAGATACGCAGTATTTT
CASSLWTSGGTDTQYF
>TRBJ2-1|16|.|TRBD2|TRBV5-1
TGCGCCAGCAGCTCGCAACTAGCGGGAGGGTTAAGTGAGCAGTTCTTC
CASSSQLAGGLSEQFF
>TRBJ1-5|14|.|.|TRBV27
TGTGCCAGTTGGTCACAGGGCAACAATCAGCCCCAGCATTTT
CASWSQGNNQPQHF
>TRBJ1-5|21|.|.|TRBV7-8
TGTGCCAGCAGCCGAACGAAGGCGAACAGGGTCACCCCTAATAGCAATCAGCCCCAGCATTTT
CASSRTKANRVTPNSNQPQHF
>TRBJ2-7|13|.|TRBD2|TRBV7-2
TGTGCCAGCAGCTTGGTAGCGGGCTACGAGCAGTACTTC
CASSLVAGYEQYF
>TRBJ2-5|15|.|TRBD1|TRBV30
TGTGCCTCAACTCTCCGGGACAGACTCCTCAAGACCCAGTACTTC
CASTLRDRLLKTQYF
>TRBJ2-7|13|.|TRBD2|TRBV11-2
TGTGCCAGCAGCCCCACTAGCGCGAGCGAGCAGTACTTC
CASSPTSASEQYF
>TRBJ2-7|12|.|.|TRBV9
TGTGCCAGCAGCTCTAGCTCCTACGAGCAGTACTTC
CASSSSSYEQYF
>TRBJ2-7|15|.|TRBD2|TRBV6-5
TGTGCCAGCAAAGCATCTAGCGGGTCCTCCTACGAGCAGTACTTC
CASKASSGSSYEQYF
>TRBJ2-1|15|.|.|TRBV7-3
TGTGCCAGCAGCTTAGTGGGTCTCAGGGGCGGTGAGCAGTTCTTC
CASSLVGLRGGEQFF
>TRBJ2-7|12|once|.|TRBV29-1
TGCAGCGTTGGGACTGGCACCTACGAGCAGTACTTC
CSVGTGTYEQYF
>TRBJ2-4|17|.|TRBD2|TRBV28
TGTGCCAGCGGAACGATTAGCGGGAGGGGGTCCAAAAACATTCAGTACTTC
CASGTISGRGSKNIQYF
>TRBJ1-1|11|.|.|TRBV25-1
TGTGCCAGCAGACGGAGCACTGAAGCTTTCTTT
CASRRSTEAFF
>TRBJ2-1|15|once|TRBD2|TRBV5-1
TGCGCCAGCACCCGGGCCGCCAGCGGGATAGATGAGCAGTTCTTC
CASTRAASGIDEQFF
>TRBJ2-1|13|.|.|TRBV9
TGTGCCAGCAGCCCAGGTACTAGTAATGAGCAGTTCTTC
CASSPGTSNEQFF
>TRBJ2-7|15|.|.|TRBV28
TGTGCCAGCAGTTTGGGCTCCCCAGGGACCTACGAGCAGTACTTC
CASSLGSPGTYEQYF
>TRBJ2-5|16|.|TRBD2|TRBV14
TGTGCCAGCAGCCAAGACCTAGCGGGAGTGGGAGAGACCCAGTACTTC
CASSQDLAGVGETQYF
>TRBJ2-3|16|.|.|TRBV30
TGTGCCTGGAGTTCGACCGGGGACACTTACACAGATACGCAGTATTTT
CAWSSTGDTYTDTQYF
>TRBJ2-3|13|.|.|TRBV2
TGTGCCAGCAGGGCCCTAATCAGCGAGGCGCAGTATTTT
CASRALISEAQYF
>TRBJ2-7|14|.|.|TRBV7-2
TGTGCCAGCAGCTTAGGGCTAGGCGTTGGCGAGCAGTACTTC
CASSLGLGVGEQYF